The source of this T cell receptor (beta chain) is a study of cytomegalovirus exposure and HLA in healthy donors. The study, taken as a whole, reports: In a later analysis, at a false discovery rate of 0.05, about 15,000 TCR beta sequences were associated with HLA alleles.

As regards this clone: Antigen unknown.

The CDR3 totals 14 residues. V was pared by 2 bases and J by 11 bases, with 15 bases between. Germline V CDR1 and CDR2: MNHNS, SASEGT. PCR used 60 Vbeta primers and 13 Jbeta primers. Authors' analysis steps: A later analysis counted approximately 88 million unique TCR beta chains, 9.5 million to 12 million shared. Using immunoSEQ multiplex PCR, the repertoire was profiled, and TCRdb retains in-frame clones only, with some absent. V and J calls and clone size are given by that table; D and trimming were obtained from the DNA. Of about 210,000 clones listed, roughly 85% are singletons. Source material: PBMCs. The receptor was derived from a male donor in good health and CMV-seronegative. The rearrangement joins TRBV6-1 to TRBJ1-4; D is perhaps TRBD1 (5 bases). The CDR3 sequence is CASSEIGAGSKLFF. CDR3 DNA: TGTGCCAGCAGTGAAATTGGGGCAGGGTCTAAACTGTTTTTT.